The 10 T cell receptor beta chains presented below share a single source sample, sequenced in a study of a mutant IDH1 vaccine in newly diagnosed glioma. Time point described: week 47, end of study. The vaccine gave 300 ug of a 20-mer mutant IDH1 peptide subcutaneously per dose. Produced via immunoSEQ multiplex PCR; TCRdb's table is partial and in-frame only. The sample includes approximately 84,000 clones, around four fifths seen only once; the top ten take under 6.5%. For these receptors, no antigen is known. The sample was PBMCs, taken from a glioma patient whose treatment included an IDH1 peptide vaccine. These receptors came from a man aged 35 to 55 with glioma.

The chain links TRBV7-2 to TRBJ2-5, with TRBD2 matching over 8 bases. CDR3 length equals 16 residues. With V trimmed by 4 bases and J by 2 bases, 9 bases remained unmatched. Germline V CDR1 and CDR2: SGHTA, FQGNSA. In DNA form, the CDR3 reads TGTGCCAGCAGCTGGGAAGCGGGGGTTCTACAAGAGACCCAGTACTTC. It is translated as CASSWEAGVLQETQYF.

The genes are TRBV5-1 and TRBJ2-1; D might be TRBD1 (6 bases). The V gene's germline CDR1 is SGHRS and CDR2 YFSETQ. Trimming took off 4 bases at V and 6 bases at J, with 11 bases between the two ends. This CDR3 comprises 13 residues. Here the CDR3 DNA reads TGCGCCAGCAGCGGTGTACAGGGCAATGAGCAGTTCTTC. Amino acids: CASSGVQGNEQFF.

This CDR3 is CASSSWALPTGELFF. CDR3 in DNA: TGTGCCAGCAGCTCCTGGGCGCTCCCCACCGGGGAGCTGTTTTTT. The chain is built from TRBV7-2 and TRBJ2-2; the D is unclear. This CDR3 spans 15 amino acids. V shed 4 bases and J shed 4 bases, with 13 bases lying between them. Germline CDR1 reads SGHTA; CDR2 reads FQGNSA.

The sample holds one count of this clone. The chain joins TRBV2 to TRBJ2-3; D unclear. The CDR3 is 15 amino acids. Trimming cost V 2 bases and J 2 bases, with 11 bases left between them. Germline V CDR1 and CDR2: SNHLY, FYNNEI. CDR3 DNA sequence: TGTGCCAGCAGTGAACTACTGTCCCTCACAGATACGCAGTATTTT. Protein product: CASSELLSLTDTQYF.

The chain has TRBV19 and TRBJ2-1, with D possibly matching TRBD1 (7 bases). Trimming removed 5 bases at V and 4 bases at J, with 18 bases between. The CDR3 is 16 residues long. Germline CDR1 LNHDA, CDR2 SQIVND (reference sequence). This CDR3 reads CASSAWTGGVYNEQFF. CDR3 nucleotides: TGTGCCAGTAGTGCGTGGACAGGCGGGGTTTACAATGAGCAGTTCTTC.

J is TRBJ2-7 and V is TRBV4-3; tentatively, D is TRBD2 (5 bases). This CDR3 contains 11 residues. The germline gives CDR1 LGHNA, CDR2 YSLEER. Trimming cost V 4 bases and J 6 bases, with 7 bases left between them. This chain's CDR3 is CASSRGSEQYF. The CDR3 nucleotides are TGCGCCAGCAGCCGAGGGAGCGAGCAGTACTTC.

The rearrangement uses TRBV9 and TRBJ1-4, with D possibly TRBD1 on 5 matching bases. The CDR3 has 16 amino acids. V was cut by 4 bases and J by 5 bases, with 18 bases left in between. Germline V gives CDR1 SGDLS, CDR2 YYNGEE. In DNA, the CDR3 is TGTGCCAGCAGCCCACATCGCGGGGGGGGAAATGAAAAACTGTTTTTT. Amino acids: CASSPHRGGGNEKLFF.

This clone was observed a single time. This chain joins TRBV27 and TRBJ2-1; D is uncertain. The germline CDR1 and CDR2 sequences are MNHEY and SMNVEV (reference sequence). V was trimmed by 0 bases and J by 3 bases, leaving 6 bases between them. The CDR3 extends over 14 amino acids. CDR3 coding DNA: TGTGCCAGCAGTTTATCGCCAGGCTACAATGAGCAGTTCTTC. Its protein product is CASSLSPGYNEQFF.

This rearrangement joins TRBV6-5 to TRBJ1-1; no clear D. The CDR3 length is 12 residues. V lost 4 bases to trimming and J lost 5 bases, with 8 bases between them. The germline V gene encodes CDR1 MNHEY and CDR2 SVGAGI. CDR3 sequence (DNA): TGTGCCAGCAGTTTGGACCTTACTGAAGCTTTCTTT. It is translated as CASSLDLTEAFF.

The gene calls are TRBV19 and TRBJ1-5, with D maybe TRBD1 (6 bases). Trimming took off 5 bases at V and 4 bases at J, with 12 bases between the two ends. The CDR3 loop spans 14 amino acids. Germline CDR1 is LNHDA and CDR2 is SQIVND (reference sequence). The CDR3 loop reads CASSQGRSNQPQHF. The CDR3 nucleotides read TGTGCCAGTAGTCAGGGGCGGAGTAATCAGCCCCAGCATTTT.